The 20 T cell receptor beta chains reported below all come from one sample, sequenced in a study of CD8 T cells in Susac syndrome. The RNA input was about 0.5 to 1 ug, and it was reverse transcribed with random hexamers. Via MiXCR, TCRdb re-called the immunoSEQ multiplex PCR reads, giving one row per CDR3 protein. The data hold more than 90,000 distinct CDR3 sequences, with 93% observed a single time. Sequenced: CD4+ T cells from PBMCs. These receptors were collected from a human donor with multiple sclerosis.

This CDR3 reads CSARDPGTGDYGYTF. Here the CDR3 DNA reads TGCAGTGCTAGAGATCCCGGGACAGGGGACTATGGCTACACCTTC. This chain uses TRBV20-1 with TRBJ1-2, with TRBD1 identical over 10 bases. J lost 3 bases, V lost 0 bases, and 4 bases had no gene match. Germline-derived CDR1 and CDR2 are DFQATT and SNEGSKA (reference sequence). CDR3 size: 15 residues.

The chain is built from TRBV24-1 and TRBJ2-7; D might be TRBD1 or TRBD2, each matching 5 bases. This CDR3 comprises 15 residues. The germline V and J ends were trimmed by 1 base and 2 bases, with 11 bases remaining between them. Germline values: CDR1 KGHDR, CDR2 SFDVKD. This CDR3 reads CATSDFGQGAYEQYF. For the CDR3, the DNA is TGTGCCACCAGTGATTTCGGTCAGGGAGCCTACGAGCAGTACTTC.

The gene calls are TRBV30 and TRBJ1-2; no clear D gene. V was clipped by 1 base and J by 4 bases, with 28 bases between them. The CDR3 contains 19 residues. Per germline, CDR1 GTSNPN and CDR2 SVGIG (reference sequence). Written as DNA, the CDR3 is TGTGCCTGGAGTGGTGCCACAGATTCGCCATCCATTCGACTCTATGGCTACACCTTC. Amino acids: CAWSGATDSPSIRLYGYTF.

This clonotype was detected once. The genes are TRBV5-1 and TRBJ1-1, with 7 bases identical to TRBD1. Per the germline V gene, CDR1 is SGHRS and CDR2 is YFSETQ. The V gene end was trimmed by 4 bases and the J gene end by 4 bases; junction bases not matched to a gene: 7. This CDR3 comprises 14 residues. The CDR3: CASSRQGEATEAFF. The CDR3 region has the DNA TGCGCCAGCAGCCGACAGGGTGAGGCCACTGAAGCTTTCTTT.

Only one count was recorded for this clonotype. The chain recombines TRBV6-5 with TRBJ1-1; unclear D gene. Trimming took off 7 bases at V and 4 bases at J, with 13 bases between the two ends. The CDR3 is 13 amino acids. Germline V gene sequence: CDR1 MNHEY, CDR2 SVGAGI. In DNA form, the CDR3 reads TGTGCCAGCACCAAGCCCGGGTTCACTGAAGCTTTCTTT. This codes for CASTKPGFTEAFF.

This CDR3 is CASSSRDALLSGYTF. In DNA form, the CDR3 reads TGCGCCAGCAGCTCCCGGGACGCTCTTCTGTCTGGCTACACCTTC. The chain links TRBV5-1 to TRBJ1-2; TRBD1 is a possible D gene (5 bases). The CDR3 has 15 residues. The V gene lost 3 bases and the J gene lost 7 bases, with 19 bases spanning the gap. From germline, CDR1 is SGHRS and CDR2 YFSETQ.

CDR3 residues: CASSDPGHHQETQYF. In DNA, the CDR3 is TGCGCCAGCAGCGATCCGGGACATCACCAAGAGACCCAGTACTTC. The chain employs TRBV10-1 and TRBJ2-5; D might be TRBD1 (6 bases). V was shortened by 6 bases and J by 0 bases, with 14 bases between the two germline ends. CDR3 length: 15 amino acids. Germline values: CDR1 WNHNN, CDR2 SYGVQD (reference sequence).

This chain connects TRBV20-1 to TRBJ1-1, with 8 bases lining up with TRBD1. V dropped 6 bases and J dropped 3; count of bases not matched to a gene: 6. There are 13 residues in the CDR3. Germline V gene lookup returns CDR1 DFQATT and CDR2 SNEGSKA (reference sequence). The CDR3 nucleotides read TGCAGTGCGGACGCGACAGGGGACACTGAAGCTTTCTTT. As protein: CSADATGDTEAFF.

The J gene is TRBJ1-2, the V gene TRBV2; D is undetermined. V was shortened by 6 bases and J by 4 bases, with 18 bases between the two germline ends. Germline CDR1 and CDR2: SNHLY and FYNNEI. The length of the CDR3 is 15 residues. The CDR3 loop is CASSSPWTGAYGYTF. The CDR3 DNA is TGTGCCAGCAGCTCTCCTTGGACGGGAGCCTATGGCTACACCTTC. The variable domain in full, with the rest retrieved from reference TRBV2 and TRBJ1-2, is EPEVTQTPSHQVTQMGQEVILRCVPISNHLYFYWYRQILGQKVEFLVSFYNNEISEKSEIFDDQFSVERPDGSNFTLKIRSTKLEDSAMYFCASSSPWTGAYGYTFGSGTRLTVV.

This sequence joins TRBV11-1 and TRBJ2-2; D remains unclear. The CDR3 is 15 amino acids. V lost 5 bases and J 4 bases, leaving 14 bases between the germline ends. Germline lookup yields CDR1 SGHAT and CDR2 FQDESV (reference sequence). The CDR3 sequence is CASSKATYITGELFF. The CDR3, as DNA: TGTGCCAGCAGCAAGGCCACCTATATCACCGGGGAGCTGTTTTTT.

The V call is TRBV29-1, the J call TRBJ2-1, with 10 bases matching TRBD2. The CDR3 length is 14 residues. The V gene end was trimmed by 3 bases and the J gene end by 8 bases; junction bases not matched to a gene: 7. Germline CDR1 reads SQVTM; CDR2 reads ANQGSEA. The CDR3 DNA reads TGCAGCGTTGACGGACTAGCGGCGGGATATGAGCAGTTCTTC. This translates into CSVDGLAAGYEQFF.

The chain joins TRBV3-1 to TRBJ2-7, with 9 bases matching TRBD1. The germline gives CDR1 LGHDT, CDR2 YNNKEL (reference sequence). The CDR3 runs to 15 residues. The V segment lost 4 bases and the J segment 0 bases; nucleotides outside the gene matches: 4. CDR3 nucleotides: TGTGCCAGCAGCCGCGGGACAGGGAACTCCTACGAGCAGTACTTC. Protein sequence: CASSRGTGNSYEQYF.

The chain combines TRBV29-1 with TRBJ1-1; tentative D call: TRBD1 (5 bases). Trimming removed 7 bases at V and 0 bases at J, with 12 bases between. This CDR3 spans 13 amino acids. CDR1 is SQVTM and CDR2 is ANQGSEA in the germline V gene. The CDR3 reads CSAEGSMNTEAFF. The CDR3 region has the DNA TGCAGCGCCGAGGGGAGCATGAACACTGAAGCTTTCTTT.

The chain combines TRBV6-5 with TRBJ1-4, with no clear D. In germline, CDR1 is MNHEY, CDR2 SVGAGI. The CDR3 covers 12 residues. V lost 6 bases and J 1 base, leaving 3 bases between the germline ends. In DNA form, the CDR3 reads TGTGCCAGCAGGGGAACTAATGAAAAACTGTTTTTT. It yields the protein CASRGTNEKLFF.

The chain employs TRBV6-1 and TRBJ2-3; TRBD2 matches 9 bases. V lost 6 bases to trimming and J lost 5 bases; unmatched junction nucleotides: 12. Germline values: CDR1 MNHNS, CDR2 SASEGT. The CDR3 has 16 residues. CDR3 sequence: CASSLRPSGGLDTQYF. CDR3 in DNA: TGTGCCAGCAGCCTGAGACCCAGCGGGGGGTTAGATACGCAGTATTTT.

The chain is built from TRBV5-4 and TRBJ2-4; weak D call: TRBD1 (7 bases). Trimming removed 5 bases from V and 5 bases from J, with 23 bases in between. The germline CDR1 and CDR2 sequences are SGHNT and YYREEE (reference sequence). The CDR3 has 17 amino acids. The CDR3 spells CASRTGGPGGTENIQYF. The CDR3 DNA reads TGTGCCAGCAGGACCGGCGGGCCAGGCGGGACAGAAAACATTCAGTACTTC.

The chain has TRBV5-1 and TRBJ2-1; D possibly matches TRBD1 or TRBD2 (5 bases each). Germline V gene sequence: CDR1 SGHRS, CDR2 YFSETQ. This CDR3 is built from 16 residues. The V end was cut by 4 bases, the J end by 10 bases, with 24 bases between. The CDR3 region has the DNA TGCGCCAGCAGCGCCGTCCGGGACCCGGGGCAGAGAGAGCAGTTCTTC. It specifies CASSAVRDPGQREQFF.

V gene TRBV6-1 combines with J gene TRBJ1-2; TRBD1 might be the D (6 bases). Between the trimmed V and J ends, which lost 4 bases and 5 bases, there was a span of 11 bases. The V gene's germline CDR1 is MNHNS and CDR2 SASEGT. The CDR3 sequence is 13 residues long. CDR3 amino acids: CASSVEGGYGYTF. The DNA for the CDR3 is TGTGCCAGCAGTGTGGAGGGGGGGTATGGCTACACCTTC.

This chain joins TRBV30 and TRBJ1-6; 7 bases match TRBD1. After removal of 4 bases from V and 10 bases from J, the junction contained 13 bases not matched to a gene. The CDR3 covers 15 residues. Germline V gene lookup returns CDR1 GTSNPN and CDR2 SVGIG (reference sequence). The CDR3 loop reads CAWKTRDRDSSPLHF. CDR3 DNA: TGTGCCTGGAAAACCCGGGACAGAGACAGCTCACCCCTCCACTTT.

This chain uses TRBV10-3 with TRBJ2-1; 8 bases agree with TRBD1. The CDR3 extends over 14 amino acids. From germline, CDR1 is ENHRY and CDR2 SYGVKD. V lost 3 bases and J lost 6; bases outside the gene matches: 4. CDR3 sequence (DNA): TGTGCCATCAGTGATGGACAGGGAGGCAATGAGCAGTTCTTC. Encoded protein: CAISDGQGGNEQFF.